The sequence of this T cell receptor (beta chain) was determined in a study of CD8+ T cells in alopecia areata. With V trimmed by 5 bases and J by 4 bases, 5 bases remained unmatched. The germline CDR1 and CDR2 sequences are NSHNY and SYGAGN. The CDR3 consists of 13 residues. Combined cutaneous lymph node cells underwent sorting by CD4, CD8alpha, NKG2D, NKG2ACE and additional markers. Findings and caveats of the study: Sharing of TCRs across patients appeared less clear than in mice, possibly for HLA-related reasons. Especially in alopecia totalis/universalis, lesional scalp showed greater clonality than normal scalp did.

Notes on this clone: Its specificity is unknown. All gene names here are mouse names. The read gets to within 4 residues of the CDR3 end, and the germline J gene fills in the rest.

Sequencing used cDNA as its template, made by extracting RNA and reverse transcribing it. TCRdb keeps only in-frame clones here, not all; method: immunoSEQ multiplex PCR. The sample contains 290,000 or so clones, none of them singletons. This chain links TRBV13-1 with TRBJ1-2; 7 nucleotides align to TRBD1. Sequencing was carried out using CD4+ T cells sorted from a lymph node. The clonotype originates from a C3H/HeJ mouse with alopecia areata. The strain bears MHC haplotype H2-k. The CDR3 bases that were read are TGTGCCAGCAGCCTGACAGGGCGCTCC. Its protein is CASSLTGRS. The CDR3 as a whole reads CASSLTGRSDYTF.